The present entry profiles one TCR beta chain with its context. This clonotype came up many times. The antigen this receptor binds is unknown. The record has no base qualities; no much larger clone is one base away. Library preparation used 5' RACE. Instrument used: NextSeq 500. Unique molecular identifiers were attached to individual cDNA molecules in the TCR library protocol so that sequencing error and PCR bias could be corrected. Both TCR alpha and beta chains were sequenced, and tight co-correlation was observed between alpha and beta sequence abundances in each sample. The authors' pipeline ran thus. V gene, J gene and CDR3 annotation of TCR sequences was performed with Decombinator V4. TCRs were defined as expanded if a significant change between any two time points was detected under a Poisson model with p below 0.0001. TCR abundances were normalised to the total number of TCRs sequenced in each sample and reported as counts per million. MAIT TCRs were defined by TRAV1-2 paired with TRAJ12, TRAJ20 or TRAJ33, and iNKT TCRs by TRAV10 paired with TRAJ18. VDJdb, accessed 1 November 2021, was searched for CMV, EBV and SARS-CoV-2 annotated TCRs, with TCRs annotated for multiple antigens excluded. TCRdb passed the public sequencing reads through fastp at Q25 and MiXCR, retaining productive beta sequences. Rows merge per CDR3 protein into single entries with the most common DNA and genes. For this entry, the V and J calls and clone size follow TCRdb and not the study's own pipeline. The table for this sample lists tens of thousands of distinct CDR3 sequences; around 6.8% of them were counted only once. Of the sample, around 7.9% falls within the top ten clones.

The study was a case-control design nested within a healthcare worker cohort in London, UK, with weekly nasopharyngeal swab PCR tests and blood sampling. Healthcare workers were recruited between 23 and 31 March 2020, during the week of the UK lockdown, and were followed weekly for up to about 16 weeks. This entry belongs to a study of early T cells in non-severe SARS-CoV-2 infection (dated by TCRdb to 2020 to 2022). As for the study more broadly: Because TCR sequencing relied on bulk RNA taken from unsorted whole blood, pairing of alpha and beta chains was not possible. What the research found in general, with its limitations: VDJdb matching was skewed toward anti-spike CD8 responses, so virus-specific expansions were likely underestimated and private and CD4 specificities were missed.

CDR1 and CDR2, per the germline V gene (reference sequence), are SGHNT and YYREEE. CDR3 length: 16 amino acids, cysteine to phenylalanine. Only the CDR3 region is kept as DNA, spanning 48 bases read in frame from base 1. V was cut back by 6 bases and J by 4 bases, leaving a gap of 19 bases between them. Sequencing was done on a sample of whole blood. The receptor was derived from an adult who was a healthcare worker with PCR-confirmed SARS-CoV-2 infection or an uninfected control (not recorded which). Recombination linked TRBV5-4 to TRBJ2-2; no D gene can be assigned with confidence. The DNA is TGTGCCAGCACCCCCGGCGAAGCAAGGACCACCGGGGAGCTGTTTTTT. It specifies CASTPGEARTTGELFF.